These 20 T cell receptor beta chains share one sample of origin, sequenced in a study of cytomegalovirus exposure and HLA in healthy donors. Amplification used 60 Vbeta primers and 13 Jbeta primers. Generated by immunoSEQ multiplex PCR, the TCRdb table keeps only in-frame clones and is missing some. The sample records approximately 160,000 clones, over 80% being singletons. The sequenced sample was PBMCs. These receptor sequences come from a girl aged 5-17 years in good health and CMV-seropositive.

The V gene is TRBV27, the J gene TRBJ2-7; tentatively, D is TRBD1 (6 bases). V lost 3 bases and J lost 1, with 7 bases in between. This CDR3 spans 13 amino acids. Per germline, CDR1 MNHEY and CDR2 SMNVEV (reference sequence). The CDR3 DNA reads TGTGCCAGCAGTTTGGACAGATCCTACGAGCAGTACTTC. Translating it yields CASSLDRSYEQYF.

This clone was detected once. This chain joins TRBV7-6 and TRBJ2-7, with 7 positions matching TRBD1. The CDR3 spans 13 residues. Per germline, CDR1 SGHVS and CDR2 FNYEAQ. Trimming removed 5 bases from V and 7 bases from J; junction bases left unmatched: 8. CDR3 nucleotides: TGTGCCAGCAGCAAGAAGGGGGCTGGTGAGCAGTACTTC. Translating it yields CASSKKGAGEQYF.

A note on this clone: At one of its ends the junction is not consistent with the germline gene, which may arise from a read error. This chain uses TRBV7-4 with TRBJ2-2; 10 nucleotides agree with TRBD2. Germline V gene sequence: CDR1 SGHVT, CDR2 SQSDAQ. The CDR3 consists of 17 residues. The CDR3 loop is CTSLKVAGGRIPGELFF. The CDR3 DNA follows: TGTACCAGCCTAAAGGTAGCGGGAGGCCGAATTCCCGGGGAGCTGTTTTTT. Supplemented by reference TRBV7-4 and TRBJ2-2, the full variable domain reads GAGVSQSPRYKVAKRGRDVALRCDSISGHVTLYWYRQTLGQGSEVLTYSQSDAQRDKSGRPSGRFSAERPERSVSTLKIQRTEQGDSAVYLCTSLKVAGGRIPGELFFGEGSRLTVL.

The chain joins TRBV9 to TRBJ2-2, with D maybe TRBD2 (5 bases). This CDR3 is 14 amino acids long. The germline V gene encodes CDR1 SGDLS and CDR2 YYNGEE. V lost 2 bases and J lost 6, with 11 bases in between. Here the CDR3 DNA reads TGTGCCAGCAGCGTTCTCGGGGTTGCCGGGGAGCTGTTTTTT. It encodes CASSVLGVAGELFF.

The rearrangement links TRBV2 to TRBJ1-3; 7 nucleotides agree with TRBD1. This CDR3 has 13 amino acids. Germline V gene data show CDR1 as SNHLY and CDR2 as FYNNEI. V lost 1 base, J lost 13 bases, and 7 bases stayed unmatched. The CDR3 region is CASSEEGGTVIYF. The CDR3 bases are TGTGCCAGCAGTGAAGAAGGGGGGACAGTGATATATTTT.

A single count supports this clone. This sequence joins TRBV6-1 and TRBJ1-1; D is perhaps TRBD1 (5 bases). The CDR3 consists of 13 residues. Germline values: CDR1 MNHNS, CDR2 SASEGT. V lost 10 bases and J lost 0, with 12 bases in between. Here the CDR3 DNA reads TGTGCCAACCGACAGATAATGAACACTGAAGCTTTCTTT. Its translation: CANRQIMNTEAFF.

The CDR3 DNA reads TGTGCCAGCAGTGACCACTTGGGACAGGTGGAATATGGCTACACCTTC. Translation gives CASSDHLGQVEYGYTF. The V call is TRBV25-1, the J call TRBJ1-2; 8 nucleotides agree with TRBD1. There are 16 residues in the CDR3. CDR1 and CDR2 (germline): MGHDK, SYGVNS. The V gene end was trimmed by 3 bases and the J gene end by 5 bases; junction bases not matched to a gene: 11.

For this clone: Germline is not matched at one junction end, which may reflect a read error. The V and J genes are TRBV7-9 and TRBJ2-7; D perhaps matches TRBD1 (5 bases). Germline CDR1 SEHNR, CDR2 FQNEAQ (reference sequence). The length of the CDR3 is 12 residues. CDR3 in amino acids: CASSLIRENVVF. The CDR3 nucleotides are TGTGCCAGCAGCTTAATCAGGGAAAACGTAGTGTTC.

The chain is built from TRBV28 and TRBJ2-1; the match to TRBD1 covers 8 bases. Germline-derived CDR1 and CDR2 are MDHEN and SYDVKM. J lost 4 bases, V lost 4 bases, and 9 bases had no gene match. This CDR3 contains 16 residues. The CDR3 loop reads CASSSHAGTGYNEQFF. The CDR3 DNA sequence: TGTGCCAGCAGTTCCCACGCAGGGACAGGTTACAATGAGCAGTTCTTC.

The chain carries TRBV10-3 and TRBJ2-7; TRBD1 agrees at 8 bases. Per germline, CDR1 ENHRY and CDR2 SYGVKD. The CDR3 has 14 amino acids. Unmatched junction bases numbered 11, after V lost 10 bases and J lost 3 bases. CDR3 protein: CATRPAQGGYEQYF. Here the CDR3 DNA reads TGTGCCACTCGCCCCGCACAGGGGGGCTACGAGCAGTACTTC.

This chain uses TRBV5-4 with TRBJ2-3; the D is unclear. CDR3 length: 12 residues. Per the germline V gene, CDR1 is SGHNT and CDR2 is YYREEE (reference sequence). Trimming stripped 5 bases from V and 6 bases from J, with 10 bases between. CDR3 loop: CASSPKSDTQYF. For the CDR3, the DNA is TGTGCCAGCAGTCCTAAATCTGATACGCAGTATTTT.

This clone was seen more than once but under ten times. This chain uses TRBV19 with TRBJ2-7; perhaps TRBD1 as D (6 bases). Trimming pared 8 bases from V and 5 bases from J, leaving 16 bases between. Germline V gene sequence: CDR1 LNHDA, CDR2 SQIVND (reference sequence). The CDR3 sequence is 13 residues long. Here the CDR3 DNA reads TGTGCCAGTGGCCTTAACAGGGAAAACGAGCAGTACTTC. Translation: CASGLNRENEQYF.

The chain recombines TRBV18 with TRBJ1-4, with D perhaps TRBD1 (5 bases). Trimming removed 6 bases at V and 5 bases at J, with 10 bases between. The length of the CDR3 is 13 residues. Germline V gene data show CDR1 as KGHSH and CDR2 as LQKENI. The CDR3 DNA follows: TGTGCCAGCTCTCGGGACTTAAATGAAAAACTGTTTTTT. Residues: CASSRDLNEKLFF.

The chain is built from TRBV4-1 and TRBJ2-2, with 8 bases fitting TRBD1. The CDR3 is made up of 18 amino acids. J was trimmed by 1 base and V by 1 base; bases with no gene match: 8. Germline CDR1 reads MGHRA; CDR2 reads YSYEKL. The chain's CDR3 is CASSQAPRQGWNTGELFF. The CDR3 DNA sequence: TGCGCCAGCAGCCAAGCCCCCCGACAGGGGTGGAACACCGGGGAGCTGTTTTTT.

The rearrangement joins TRBV9 to TRBJ2-6; possibly TRBD1 for D (6 bases). V was pared by 4 bases and J by 6 bases, with 20 bases between. The germline gives CDR1 SGDLS, CDR2 YYNGEE. There are 17 residues in the CDR3. This CDR3 reads CASSRRIGGEEANVLTF. The CDR3 bases are TGTGCCAGCAGCAGACGCATAGGGGGAGAGGAGGCCAACGTCCTGACTTTC. The full variable domain, its missing parts supplied by reference TRBV9 and TRBJ2-6, is DSGVTQTPKHLITATGQRVTLRCSPRSGDLSVYWYQQSLDQGLQFLIQYYNGEERAKGNILERFSAQQFPDLHSELNLSSLELGDSALYFCASSRRIGGEEANVLTFGAGSRLTVL.

The rearrangement joins TRBV2 to TRBJ2-7, with 10 bases matching TRBD1. Trimming took 6 bases from V and 4 from J; bases not matched to a gene: 6. This CDR3 spans 14 amino acids. The V gene's germline CDR1 is SNHLY and CDR2 FYNNEI. CDR3 coding DNA: TGTGCCAGCAGCGCGGGACAGGGGCGTTACGAGCAGTACTTC. Protein: CASSAGQGRYEQYF.

This chain connects TRBV4-1 to TRBJ2-4; 7 bases fit TRBD2. The germline CDR1 and CDR2 sequences are MGHRA and YSYEKL. J lost 1 base, V lost 0 bases, and 3 bases had no gene match. The CDR3 covers 16 residues. CDR3 protein: CASSQEGRGAKNIQYF. The CDR3, as DNA: TGCGCCAGCAGCCAAGAAGGGCGGGGGGCCAAAAACATTCAGTACTTC.

This rearrangement joins TRBV27 to TRBJ2-5; 11 bases align to TRBD2. V was pared by 5 bases and J by 5 bases, with 10 bases of the junction left unmatched. The CDR3 runs 16 residues. Per the germline V gene, CDR1 is MNHEY and CDR2 is SMNVEV (reference sequence). The CDR3 region is CASSPHSGRAVETQYF. The CDR3, as DNA: TGTGCCAGCAGTCCCCATAGCGGGAGGGCCGTCGAGACCCAGTACTTC.

This rearrangement joins TRBV5-1 to TRBJ2-7; 8 nucleotides agree with TRBD1. CDR3 length: 15 amino acids. Germline V gene sequence: CDR1 SGHRS, CDR2 YFSETQ. The V and J ends lost 4 bases and 0 bases, in that order; junction bases with no gene match: 6. The chain's CDR3 is CASSPDRAVSYEQYF. The CDR3 DNA reads as TGCGCCAGCAGCCCGGACAGGGCCGTCTCCTACGAGCAGTACTTC.

This sequence joins TRBV7-9 and TRBJ2-5; 9 bases are shared with TRBD1. This CDR3 has 15 residues. Trimming took 4 bases from V and 4 from J; bases not matched to a gene: 7. Germline V gene sequence: CDR1 SEHNR, CDR2 FQNEAQ (reference sequence). In DNA form, the CDR3 reads TGTGCCAGCAGCTCCACCGGGACAGGGAGAGAGACCCAGTACTTC. It encodes CASSSTGTGRETQYF.